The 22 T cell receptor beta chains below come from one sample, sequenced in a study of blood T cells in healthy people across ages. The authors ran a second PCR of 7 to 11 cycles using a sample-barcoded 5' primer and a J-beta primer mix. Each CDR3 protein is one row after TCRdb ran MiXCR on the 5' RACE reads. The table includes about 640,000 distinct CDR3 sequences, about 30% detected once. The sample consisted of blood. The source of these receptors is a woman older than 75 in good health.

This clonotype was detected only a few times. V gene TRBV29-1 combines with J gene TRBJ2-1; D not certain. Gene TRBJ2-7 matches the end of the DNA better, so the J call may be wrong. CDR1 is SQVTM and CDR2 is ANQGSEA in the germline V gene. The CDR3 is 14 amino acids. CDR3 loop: CSAVGLISYNEQYF. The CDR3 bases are TGCAGCGCTGTGGGTTTGATCTCCTACAATGAGCAGTACTTC.

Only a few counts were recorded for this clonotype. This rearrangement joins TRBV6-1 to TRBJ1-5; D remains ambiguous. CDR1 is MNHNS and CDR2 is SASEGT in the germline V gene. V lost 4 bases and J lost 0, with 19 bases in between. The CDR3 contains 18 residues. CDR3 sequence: CASSVPGHTRYSNQPQHF. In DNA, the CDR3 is TGTGCCAGCAGTGTCCCAGGTCACACTAGATATAGCAATCAGCCCCAGCATTTT.

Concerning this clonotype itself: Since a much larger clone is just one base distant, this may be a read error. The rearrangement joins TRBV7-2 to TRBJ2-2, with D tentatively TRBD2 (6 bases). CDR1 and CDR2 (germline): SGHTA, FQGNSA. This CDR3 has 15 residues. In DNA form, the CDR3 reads TGTGCCGGCAGCACGGACTGGGGGAGGACCGGGGAGCTGTTTTTT. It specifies CAGSTDWGRTGELFF.

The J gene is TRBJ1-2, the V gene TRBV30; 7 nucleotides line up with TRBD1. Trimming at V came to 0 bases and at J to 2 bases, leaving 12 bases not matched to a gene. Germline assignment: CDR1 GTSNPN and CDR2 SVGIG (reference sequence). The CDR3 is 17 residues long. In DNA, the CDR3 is TGTGCCTGGAGTGTAGGCCCCCACGAGACAGGGAACTATGGCTACACCTTC. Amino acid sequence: CAWSVGPHETGNYGYTF.

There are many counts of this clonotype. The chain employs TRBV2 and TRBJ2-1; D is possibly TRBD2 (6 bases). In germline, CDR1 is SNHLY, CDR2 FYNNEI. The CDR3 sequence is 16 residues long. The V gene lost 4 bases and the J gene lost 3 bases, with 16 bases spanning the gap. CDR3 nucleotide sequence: TGTGCCAGCAGTGTTTCCTCGGGACTCCGCTACAATGAGCAGTTCTTC. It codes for CASSVSSGLRYNEQFF.

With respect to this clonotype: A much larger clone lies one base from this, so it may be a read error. CDR3 nucleotide sequence: TGTGCCAGCAGTTTAGCCCCGGACACTAGCTATGGCTACACCTTC. Its translation is CASSLAPDTSYGYTF. The chain is built from TRBV27 and TRBJ1-2, with a possible D match to TRBD1 (5 bases). CDR1 MNHEY and CDR2 SMNVEV come from the germline V gene (reference sequence). The V and J ends lost 2 bases and 4 bases respectively, with 14 bases between them. This CDR3 comprises 15 residues.

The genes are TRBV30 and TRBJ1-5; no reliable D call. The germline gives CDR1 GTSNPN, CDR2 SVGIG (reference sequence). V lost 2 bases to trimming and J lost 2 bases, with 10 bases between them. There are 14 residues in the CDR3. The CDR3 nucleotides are TGTGCCTGGAGTCATGCGTTGGGCAATCAGCCCCAGCATTTT. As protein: CAWSHALGNQPQHF.

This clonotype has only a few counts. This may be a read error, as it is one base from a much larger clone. The CDR3 sequence is CASSSKRNEQFF. The DNA for the CDR3 is TGTGCCAGCAGTTCTAAAAGGAATGAGCAGTTCTTC. V usage is TRBV6-5 and J usage is TRBJ2-1; D remains ambiguous. V lost 4 bases and J lost 7, with 8 bases in between. CDR1 is MNHEY, CDR2 SVGAGI, per germline. CDR3 length equals 12 residues.

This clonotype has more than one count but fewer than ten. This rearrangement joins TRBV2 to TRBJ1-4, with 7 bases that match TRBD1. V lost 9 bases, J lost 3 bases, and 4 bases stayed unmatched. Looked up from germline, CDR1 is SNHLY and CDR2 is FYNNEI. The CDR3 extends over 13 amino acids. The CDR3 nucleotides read TGTGCCAGGGGGACAGCGTCTAATGAAAAACTGTTTTTT. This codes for CARGTASNEKLFF. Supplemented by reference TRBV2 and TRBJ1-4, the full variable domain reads EPEVTQTPSHQVTQMGQEVILRCVPISNHLYFYWYRQILGQKVEFLVSFYNNEISEKSEIFDDQFSVERPDGSNFTLKIRSTKLEDSAMYFCARGTASNEKLFFGSGTQLSVL.

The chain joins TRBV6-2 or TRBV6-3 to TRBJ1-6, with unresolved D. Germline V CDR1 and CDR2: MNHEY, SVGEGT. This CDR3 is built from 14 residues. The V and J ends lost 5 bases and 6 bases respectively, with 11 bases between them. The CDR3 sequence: CASSISGSNSPLHF. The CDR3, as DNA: TGTGCCAGCAGTATTAGCGGCTCTAATTCACCCCTCCACTTT.

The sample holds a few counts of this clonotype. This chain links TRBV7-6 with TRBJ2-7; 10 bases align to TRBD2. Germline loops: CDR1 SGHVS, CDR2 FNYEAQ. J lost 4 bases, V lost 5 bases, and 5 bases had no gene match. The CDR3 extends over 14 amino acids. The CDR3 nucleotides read TGTGCCAGCAGCCCCCTAGCGGGAGCTTACGAGCAGTACTTC. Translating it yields CASSPLAGAYEQYF.

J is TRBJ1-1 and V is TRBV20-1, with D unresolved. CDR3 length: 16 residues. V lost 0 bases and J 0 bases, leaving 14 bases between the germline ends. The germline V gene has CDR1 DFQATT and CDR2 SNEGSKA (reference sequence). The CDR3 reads CSARETQQRLNTEAFF. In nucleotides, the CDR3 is TGCAGTGCTAGAGAGACCCAACAGAGATTGAACACTGAAGCTTTCTTT.

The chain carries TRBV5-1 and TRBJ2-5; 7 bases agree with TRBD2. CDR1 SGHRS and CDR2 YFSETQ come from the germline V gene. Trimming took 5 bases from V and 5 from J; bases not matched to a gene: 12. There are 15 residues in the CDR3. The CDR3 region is CASSEAGRVWETQYF. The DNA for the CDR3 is TGCGCCAGCAGTGAGGCAGGGAGGGTATGGGAGACCCAGTACTTC.

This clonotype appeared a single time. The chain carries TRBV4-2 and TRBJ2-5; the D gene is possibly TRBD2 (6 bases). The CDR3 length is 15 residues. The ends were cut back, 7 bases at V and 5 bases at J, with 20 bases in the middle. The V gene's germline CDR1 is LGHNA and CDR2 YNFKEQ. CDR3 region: CASIHTGGPRETQYF. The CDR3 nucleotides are TGTGCCAGCATCCATACTGGAGGGCCCCGGGAGACCCAGTACTTC.

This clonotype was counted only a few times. The DNA for the CDR3 is TGCAGCGTTGGATTCGGGACTAGCGGGACAGATACGCAGTATTTT. Its translation is CSVGFGTSGTDTQYF. The rearrangement uses TRBV29-1 and TRBJ2-3; 12 nucleotides line up with TRBD2. V lost 4 bases and J lost 3; bases outside the gene matches: 5. The CDR3 contains 15 residues. Germline values: CDR1 SQVTM, CDR2 ANQGSEA.

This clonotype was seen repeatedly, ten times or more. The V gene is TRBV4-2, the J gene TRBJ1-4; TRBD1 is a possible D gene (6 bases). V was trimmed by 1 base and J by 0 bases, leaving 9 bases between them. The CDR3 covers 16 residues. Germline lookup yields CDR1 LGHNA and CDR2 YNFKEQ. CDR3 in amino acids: CASSQGRTATNEKLFF. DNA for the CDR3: TGTGCCAGCAGCCAAGGGCGGACAGCAACTAATGAAAAACTGTTTTTT.

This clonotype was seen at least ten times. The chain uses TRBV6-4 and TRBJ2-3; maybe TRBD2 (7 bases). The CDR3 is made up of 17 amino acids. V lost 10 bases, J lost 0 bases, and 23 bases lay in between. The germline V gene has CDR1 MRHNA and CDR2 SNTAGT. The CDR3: CATEVSLRGASTDTQYF. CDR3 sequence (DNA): TGTGCCACCGAAGTGTCTCTACGGGGGGCGAGCACAGATACGCAGTATTTT.

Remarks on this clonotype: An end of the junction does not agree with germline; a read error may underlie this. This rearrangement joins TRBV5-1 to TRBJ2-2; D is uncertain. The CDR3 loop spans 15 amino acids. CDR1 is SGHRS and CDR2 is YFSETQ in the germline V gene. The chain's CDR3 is CASSLAASNTGELFF. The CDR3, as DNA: TGCGCCAGCAGTTTGGCCGCATCGAACACCGGGGAGCTGTTTTTT. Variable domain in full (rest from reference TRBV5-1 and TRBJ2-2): KAGVTQTPRYLIKTRGQQVTLSCSPISGHRSVSWYQQTPGQGLQFLFEYFSETQRNKGNFPGRFSGRQFSNSRSEMNVSTLELGDSALYLCASSLAASNTGELFFGEGSRLTVL.

The CDR3 loop is CASSPWQGASYEQYF. The CDR3 DNA reads TGTGCCAGCAGCCCATGGCAGGGAGCGTCCTACGAGCAGTACTTC. The chain has TRBV5-6 and TRBJ2-7; either TRBD1 or TRBD2 may supply D (5 bases each). The germline CDR1 and CDR2 sequences are SGHDT and YYEEEE. This CDR3 region has 15 residues. Trimming shortened V by 4 bases and J by 1 base, and 15 bases separated the two germline ends.

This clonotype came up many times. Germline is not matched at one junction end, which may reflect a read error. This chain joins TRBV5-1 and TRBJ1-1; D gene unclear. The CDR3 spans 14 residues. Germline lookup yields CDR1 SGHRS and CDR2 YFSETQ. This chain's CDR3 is CASSLTGRNTEAFF. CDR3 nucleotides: TGTGCCAGCAGCTTAACGGGAAGAAACACTGAAGCTTTCTTT. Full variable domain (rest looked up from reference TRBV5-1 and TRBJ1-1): KAGVTQTPRYLIKTRGQQVTLSCSPISGHRSVSWYQQTPGQGLQFLFEYFSETQRNKGNFPGRFSGRQFSNSRSEMNVSTLELGDSALYLCASSLTGRNTEAFFGQGTRLTVV.

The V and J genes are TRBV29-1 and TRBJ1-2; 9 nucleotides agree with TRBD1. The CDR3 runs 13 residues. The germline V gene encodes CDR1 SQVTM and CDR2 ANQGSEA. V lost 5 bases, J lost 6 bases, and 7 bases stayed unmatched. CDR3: CSVTGGGFDGYTF. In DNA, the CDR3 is TGCAGCGTTACAGGGGGCGGTTTCGATGGCTACACCTTC.

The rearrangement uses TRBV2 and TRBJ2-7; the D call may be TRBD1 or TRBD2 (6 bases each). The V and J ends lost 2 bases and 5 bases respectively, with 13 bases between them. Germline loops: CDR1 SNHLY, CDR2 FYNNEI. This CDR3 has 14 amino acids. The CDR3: CASSERPGGHEQYF. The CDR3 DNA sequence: TGTGCCAGCAGTGAAAGGCCCGGGGGCCACGAGCAGTACTTC. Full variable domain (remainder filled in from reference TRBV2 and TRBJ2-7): EPEVTQTPSHQVTQMGQEVILRCVPISNHLYFYWYRQILGQKVEFLVSFYNNEISEKSEIFDDQFSVERPDGSNFTLKIRSTKLEDSAMYFCASSERPGGHEQYFGPGTRLTVT.